One and the same sample provided the 14 T cell receptor beta chains below, sequenced in a study of blood T cell repertoires in COVID-19. Repertoires were generated with immunoSEQ multiplex PCR, while TCRdb's copy carries only in-frame clones and drops some. The repertoire includes a few hundred thousand clones, roughly 86% of them detected once, and approximately 1.7% sits in the top ten. Material for sequencing was PBMCs or T cells enriched from blood (not recorded which). The receptor source for this set is a woman in her forties or fifties who had recovered from COVID-19.

The J gene is TRBJ2-3, the V gene TRBV7-6; TRBD2 matches 13 bases. Per the germline V gene, CDR1 is SGHVS and CDR2 is FNYEAQ. The CDR3 contains 19 residues. Losses at the gene ends were 6 bases for V and 0 bases for J; bases not matched to a gene: 12. CDR3 amino acids: CASRGLAGSRRGSTDTQYF. The CDR3 nucleotides read TGTGCCAGCAGGGGACTAGCGGGATCCCGACGAGGGAGCACAGATACGCAGTATTTT.

The V and J genes are TRBV19 and TRBJ2-1; possible D gene TRBD1, 5 bases. CDR3 length: 15 amino acids. CDR1 and CDR2 (germline): LNHDA, SQIVND (reference sequence). Trimming took off 3 bases at V and 5 bases at J, with 14 bases between the two ends. As DNA, the CDR3 is TGTGCCAGTAGTATTATGGGGCGGAATGACAATGAGCAGTTCTTC. Translating gives CASSIMGRNDNEQFF.

This CDR3 reads CASKGGSGRYNEQFF. In DNA, the CDR3 is TGTGCCAGCAAAGGAGGTAGCGGGAGGTACAATGAGCAGTTCTTC. V usage is TRBV28 and J usage is TRBJ2-1; the match to TRBD2 covers 10 bases. There are 15 residues in the CDR3. After removal of 7 bases from V and 4 bases from J, the junction contained 7 bases not matched to a gene. Germline-derived CDR1 and CDR2 are MDHEN and SYDVKM. The full variable domain, completed using reference TRBV28 and TRBJ2-1, is DVKVTQSSRYLVKRTGEKVFLECVQDMDHENMFWYRQDPGLGLRLIYFSYDVKMKEKGDIPEGYSVSREKKERFSLILESASTNQTSMYLCASKGGSGRYNEQFFGPGTRLTVL.

The gene calls are TRBV19 and TRBJ2-2; 10 bases map to TRBD2. The V gene's germline CDR1 is LNHDA and CDR2 SQIVND (reference sequence). Trimming at V came to 4 bases and at J to 5 bases, leaving 13 bases not matched to a gene. The CDR3 runs 18 residues. The CDR3 bases are TGTGCCAGTAGTACCTCTAGCGGGAGAACGGTAGGGACCGGGGAGCTGTTTTTT. Protein: CASSTSSGRTVGTGELFF.

The table lists this clone with a few counts. V gene TRBV19 combines with J gene TRBJ1-2, with a tentative D call TRBD1 (5 bases). From germline, CDR1 is LNHDA and CDR2 SQIVND (reference sequence). The CDR3 loop spans 13 amino acids. V lost 4 bases to trimming and J lost 5 bases, with 11 bases between them. The CDR3 protein is CASSSTGYYGYTF. CDR3 nucleotide sequence: TGTGCCAGTAGTAGCACAGGTTATTATGGCTACACCTTC. The variable domain in full, with the rest retrieved from reference TRBV19 and TRBJ1-2, is DGGITQSPKYLFRKEGQNVTLSCEQNLNHDAMYWYRQDPGQGLRLIYYSQIVNDFQKGDIAEGYSVSREKKESFPLTVTSAQKNPTAFYLCASSSTGYYGYTFGSGTRLTVV.

The V call is TRBV5-1, the J call TRBJ1-2; a possible D gene is TRBD1 (5 bases). Germline CDR1 SGHRS, CDR2 YFSETQ. CDR3 length: 15 amino acids. The V end was cut by 0 bases, the J end by 6 bases, with 15 bases between. For the CDR3, the DNA is TGCGCCAGCAGCTTGGGGGAGGGGTCCACTGATGGCTACACCTTC. This encodes CASSLGEGSTDGYTF.

The V and J genes are TRBV5-6 and TRBJ2-1; D possibly corresponds to TRBD2 (6 bases). The CDR3 spans 15 residues. The germline V gene encodes CDR1 SGHDT and CDR2 YYEEEE. Trimming removed 1 base from V and 8 bases from J, with 16 bases in between. This CDR3 is CASSLPWLASDEQFF. The CDR3 coding sequence is TGTGCCAGCAGCTTGCCATGGCTAGCGAGCGATGAGCAGTTCTTC. The full variable domain, with the rest looked up from reference TRBV5-6 and TRBJ2-1, is DAGVTQSPTHLIKTRGQQVTLRCSPKSGHDTVSWYQQALGQGPQFIFQYYEEEERQRGNFPDRFSGHQFPNYSSELNVNALLLGDSALYLCASSLPWLASDEQFFGPGTRLTVL.

CDR3 residues: CASSARGYTEAFF. DNA of the CDR3: TGTGCCAGCTCCGCCAGGGGTTACACTGAAGCTTTCTTT. This rearrangement joins TRBV27 to TRBJ1-1; tentative D call: TRBD1 (6 bases). The germline V gene encodes CDR1 MNHEY and CDR2 SMNVEV (reference sequence). V was clipped by 8 bases and J by 3 bases, with 13 bases between them. This CDR3 is 13 amino acids long.

Only a few counts were recorded for this clone. Other nucleotide sequences in the sample specify the same CDR3. The chain employs TRBV9 and TRBJ2-2; D unresolved. The V gene lost 2 bases and the J gene lost 0 bases, with 8 bases spanning the gap. The CDR3 loop spans 15 amino acids. Germline assignment: CDR1 SGDLS and CDR2 YYNGEE. The CDR3 here is CASSVSGANTGELFF. The DNA of the CDR3 is TGTGCCAGCAGCGTTTCTGGAGCGAACACCGGGGAGCTGTTTTTT.

This rearrangement joins TRBV27 to TRBJ2-3; 7 bases agree with TRBD1. The CDR3 has 18 residues. Germline trimming cut 3 bases from V and 2 bases from J; bases unmatched to any gene: 14. CDR1 is MNHEY, CDR2 SMNVEV, per germline (reference sequence). The CDR3 bases are TGTGCCAGCAGTTTGCGGCCTTGGGACAGCGGAACCACAGATACGCAGTATTTT. This gives the protein CASSLRPWDSGTTDTQYF.

This clone was detected only once. The chain combines TRBV10-1 with TRBJ2-3; D unresolved. The CDR3 contains 14 residues. Germline V gene sequence: CDR1 WNHNN, CDR2 SYGVQD (reference sequence). Trimming took 1 base from V and 4 from J, leaving 9 bases between them. CDR3: CASSELRISDTQYF. For the CDR3, the DNA is TGCGCCAGCAGTGAGTTGAGGATTTCAGATACGCAGTATTTT.

The V and J genes are TRBV7-3 and TRBJ2-1, with TRBD1 matching 7 bases. There are 17 residues in the CDR3. Germline V gives CDR1 SGHTA, CDR2 FQGTGA. J was trimmed by 2 bases and V by 5 bases; bases with no gene match: 12. This CDR3 reads CASSHAPGTVPYNEQFF. The CDR3 coding sequence is TGTGCCAGCAGCCATGCCCCCGGGACAGTACCCTACAATGAGCAGTTCTTC. The full variable domain, its missing parts supplied by reference TRBV7-3 and TRBJ2-1, is GAGVSQTPSNKVTEKGKYVELRCDPISGHTALYWYRQSLGQGPEFLIYFQGTGAADDSGLPNDRFFAVRPEGSVSTLKIQRTERGDSAVYLCASSHAPGTVPYNEQFFGPGTRLTVL.

The V and J genes are TRBV5-1 and TRBJ2-2; 8 bases map to TRBD1. The CDR3 consists of 16 residues. Trimming removed 4 bases from V and 1 base from J; junction bases left unmatched: 6. Germline assignment: CDR1 SGHRS and CDR2 YFSETQ. This CDR3 reads CASSAGQVQNTGELFF. The DNA for the CDR3 is TGCGCCAGCAGCGCGGGACAGGTTCAGAACACCGGGGAGCTGTTTTTT.

This clone was seen only a few times. The chain employs TRBV5-6 and TRBJ1-3; 9 nucleotides agree with TRBD1. The trim removed 5 bases at V and 3 bases at J, leaving 3 bases unmatched. CDR3 length equals 14 residues. The germline V gene encodes CDR1 SGHDT and CDR2 YYEEEE. This CDR3 reads CASSLTGGGNTIYF. For the CDR3, the DNA is TGTGCCAGCAGTCTGACAGGGGGTGGAAACACCATATATTTT.